The clone carrying this T cell receptor (beta chain) has only one observation. The antigen is not known. Diagnostic decisions used clinical symptoms, serum thyroxine and TRAb, thyroid ultrasound and orbital computed tomography. These data come from a study of T cells in Graves' hyperthyroidism and ophthalmopathy. Template material for amplifying TCR beta CDR3 regions consisted of RNA transcripts. The HTBI primer set was used in a first-round RT-PCR of the TCR CDR3. MiXCR was run by TCRdb on the multiplex PCR reads, yielding one entry per CDR3 protein. The sample holds roughly 580,000 distinct CDR3 sequences; around 45% are singletons and the top ten take nearly 8.5%. V lost 0 bases to trimming and J lost 13 bases; unmatched junction nucleotides: 1. This CDR3 is built from 10 residues. In germline, CDR1 is SQVTM, CDR2 ANQGSEA. Regarding the study as a whole: The model forecast ophthalmopathy, anticipating it by a median approximately 6.1 months before onset. Ophthalmopathy and stable hyperthyroidism were separated by a 13 V-J model.

The gene calls are TRBV29-1 and TRBJ2-5; the match to TRBD2 covers 8 bases. This clonotype was sampled from a woman under 30 with Graves' hyperthyroidism. The sequencing input was peripheral blood or thyroid tissue (not recorded which). For the CDR3, the DNA is TGCAGCGTTGAAGATAGCGGGACGTACTTC. Translation gives CSVEDSGTYF.